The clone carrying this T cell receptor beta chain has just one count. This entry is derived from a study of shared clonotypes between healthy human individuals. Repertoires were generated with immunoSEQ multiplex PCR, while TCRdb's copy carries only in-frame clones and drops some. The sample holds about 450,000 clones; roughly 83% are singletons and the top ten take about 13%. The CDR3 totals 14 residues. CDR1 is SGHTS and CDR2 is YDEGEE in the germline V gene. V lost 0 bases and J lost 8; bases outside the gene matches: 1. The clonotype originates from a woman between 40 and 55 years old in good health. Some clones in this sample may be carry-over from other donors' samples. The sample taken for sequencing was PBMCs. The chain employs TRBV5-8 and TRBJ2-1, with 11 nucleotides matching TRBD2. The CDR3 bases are TGTGCCAGCAGCTTGGCACTAGCGGGAGATGAGCAGTTCTTC. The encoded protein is CASSLALAGDEQFF.